The sequence of this TCR beta chain was determined in a study of cytomegalovirus exposure and HLA in healthy donors. Study outcomes and limitations: The study flagged 150 to 200 TCR beta chains as cytomegalovirus-associated.

Primers for the PCR totalled 60 Vbeta and 13 Jbeta. The method was immunoSEQ multiplex PCR; TCRdb's version includes in-frame clones alone and lacks a portion of them. The table shows 120,000 or so clones, with approximately 80% occurring only once. To note about this clone: No antigen is known for it.

This CDR3 contains 14 residues. J was trimmed by 4 bases and V by 4 bases; bases with no gene match: 6. Germline V gene sequence: CDR1 KGHSH, CDR2 LQKENI. Input material: PBMCs. The rearrangement uses TRBV18 and TRBJ1-1; 7 positions agree with TRBD1. This sequence originates from a man in his late teens or twenties in good health and CMV-seronegative. This CDR3 is CASSQRQGATEAFF. The CDR3, as DNA: TGTGCCAGCTCACAGAGACAGGGCGCCACTGAAGCTTTCTTT.